The 7 T cell receptor beta chains below all came from one sample that was sequenced in a study of blood T cells in healthy people across ages. Combining a sample-barcoded 5' primer with a J-beta primer mix, a second PCR ran for roughly 6 to 12 cycles. In TCRdb, the 5' RACE reads were re-called with MiXCR into one record per CDR3 protein. Of some 1.7 million distinct CDR3 sequences in the sample, approximately 28% are singletons; the top ten hold 6.5% to 8.5%. The source material was blood. These receptor sequences come from a woman in her 30s in good health.

This clonotype was found a few times. The chain has TRBV14 and TRBJ1-2; a possible D gene is TRBD1 (5 bases). V was cut by 3 bases and J by 8 bases, with 10 bases left in between. The CDR3 contains 12 residues. Germline assignment: CDR1 SGHDN and CDR2 FVKESK. The CDR3 nucleotides are TGTGCCAGCAGCCACGAGCGGGGGGGCTACACCTTC. Protein sequence: CASSHERGGYTF.

The chain is built from TRBV9 and TRBJ1-2; TRBD1 aligns across 8 bases. The length of the CDR3 is 13 residues. Germline V gene data show CDR1 as SGDLS and CDR2 as YYNGEE. After removal of 0 bases from V and 12 bases from J, the junction contained 7 bases not matched to a gene. CDR3 in amino acids: CASSVAQGDGHTF. The CDR3 DNA reads TGTGCCAGCAGCGTAGCACAGGGGGACGGCCACACCTTC.

On this clonotype: Germline and junction disagree at one end, which may indicate a read error. The chain carries TRBV12-3 or TRBV12-4 and TRBJ2-5; TRBD1 aligns across 7 bases. The CDR3 length is 14 residues. CDR3 region: CTSSRQGNQETQYF. The CDR3 bases are TGTACCAGCAGCCGACAGGGTAACCAAGAGACCCAGTACTTC.

In its sample, this clonotype was seen many times. The gene calls are TRBV10-3 and TRBJ2-5; D possibly corresponds to TRBD2 (7 bases). The V and J ends lost 8 bases and 5 bases respectively, with 18 bases between them. Germline values: CDR1 ENHRY, CDR2 SYGVKD. This CDR3 has 14 residues. DNA for the CDR3: TGTGCCATCTCCGAGGGGGGGGGCAGGGAGACCCAGTACTTC. It is translated as CAISEGGGRETQYF.

The genes are TRBV5-1 and TRBJ2-4, with D perhaps being TRBD1 or TRBD2 (5 bases each). The CDR3 consists of 15 residues. The germline gives CDR1 SGHRS, CDR2 YFSETQ. The germline V and J ends were trimmed by 10 bases and 13 bases, with 30 bases remaining between them. The CDR3 DNA is TGCGCCGGGAAGAACAACCCGGGACCCAACAATGAGCAGTACTTC. Translating it yields CAGKNNPGPNNEQYF.

This clonotype was found a few times. The genes are TRBV28 and TRBJ1-5, with TRBD1 matching 9 bases. Trimming removed 5 bases from V and 0 bases from J; junction bases left unmatched: 11. The CDR3 has 18 residues. The germline gives CDR1 MDHEN, CDR2 SYDVKM. The CDR3 nucleotides are TGTGCCAGCAGTCCCCGGACAGGGGATTACTATAGCAATCAGCCCCAGCATTTT. Its protein is CASSPRTGDYYSNQPQHF.

This clonotype was counted a few times. The chain has TRBV6-5 and TRBJ1-6; D is undetermined. Trimming shortened V by 2 bases and J by 7 bases, and 6 bases separated the two germline ends. Germline V CDR1 and CDR2: MNHEY, SVGAGI. The CDR3 runs to 13 residues. CDR3 region: CASSYDPNSPLHF. CDR3 bases: TGTGCCAGCAGTTACGACCCGAATTCACCCCTCCACTTT.